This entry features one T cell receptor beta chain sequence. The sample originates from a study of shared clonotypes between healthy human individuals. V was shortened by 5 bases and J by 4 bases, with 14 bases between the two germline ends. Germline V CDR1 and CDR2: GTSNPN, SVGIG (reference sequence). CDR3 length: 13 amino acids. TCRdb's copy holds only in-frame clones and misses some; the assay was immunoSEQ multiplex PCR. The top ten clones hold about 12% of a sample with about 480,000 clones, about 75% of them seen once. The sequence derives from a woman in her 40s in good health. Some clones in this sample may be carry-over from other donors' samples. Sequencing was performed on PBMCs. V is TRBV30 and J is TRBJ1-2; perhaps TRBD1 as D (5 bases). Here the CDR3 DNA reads TGTGCCTGGTTCTCAGGGAAGGGCTATGGCTACACCTTC. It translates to CAWFSGKGYGYTF.